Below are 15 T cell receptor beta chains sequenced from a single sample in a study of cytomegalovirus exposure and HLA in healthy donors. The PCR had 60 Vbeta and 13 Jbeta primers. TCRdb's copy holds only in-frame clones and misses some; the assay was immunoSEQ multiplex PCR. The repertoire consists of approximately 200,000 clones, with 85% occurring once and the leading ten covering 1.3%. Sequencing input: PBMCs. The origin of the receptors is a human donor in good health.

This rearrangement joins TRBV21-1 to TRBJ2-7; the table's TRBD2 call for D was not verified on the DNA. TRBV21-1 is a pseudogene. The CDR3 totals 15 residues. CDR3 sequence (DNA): TGTGCCAGCAGCTCGAGGACTAGCGGAGGCTACGAGCAGTACTTC. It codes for CASSSRTSGGYEQYF.

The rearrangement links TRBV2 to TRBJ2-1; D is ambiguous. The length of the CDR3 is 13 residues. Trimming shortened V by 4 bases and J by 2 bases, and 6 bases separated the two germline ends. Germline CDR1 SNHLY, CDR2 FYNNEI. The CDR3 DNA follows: TGTGCCAGCAGTGGACTCCCCTACAATGAGCAGTTCTTC. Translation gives CASSGLPYNEQFF.

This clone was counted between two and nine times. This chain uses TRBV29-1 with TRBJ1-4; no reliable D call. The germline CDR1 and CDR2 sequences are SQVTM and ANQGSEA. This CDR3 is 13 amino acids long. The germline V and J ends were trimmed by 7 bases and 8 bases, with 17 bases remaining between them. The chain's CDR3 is CSARGIHGEKLFF. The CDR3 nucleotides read TGCAGCGCCAGAGGTATCCATGGGGAAAAACTGTTTTTT.

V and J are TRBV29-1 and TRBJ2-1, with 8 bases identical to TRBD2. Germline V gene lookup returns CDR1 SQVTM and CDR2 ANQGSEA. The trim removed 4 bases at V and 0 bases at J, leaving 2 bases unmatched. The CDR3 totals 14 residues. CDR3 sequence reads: CSVGSGSSYNEQFF. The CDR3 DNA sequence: TGCAGCGTTGGCAGCGGGAGCTCCTACAATGAGCAGTTCTTC.

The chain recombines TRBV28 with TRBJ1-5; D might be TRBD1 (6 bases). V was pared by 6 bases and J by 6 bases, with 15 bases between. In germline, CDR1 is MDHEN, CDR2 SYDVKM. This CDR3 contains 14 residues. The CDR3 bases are TGTGCCAGCAGCGTACAGGGAAATGGTCAGCCCCAGCATTTT. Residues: CASSVQGNGQPQHF.

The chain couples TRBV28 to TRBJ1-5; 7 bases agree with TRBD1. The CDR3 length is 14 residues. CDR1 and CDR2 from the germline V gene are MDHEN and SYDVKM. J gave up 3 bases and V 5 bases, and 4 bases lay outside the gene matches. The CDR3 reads CASSPQGSNQPQHF. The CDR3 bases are TGTGCCAGCAGTCCACAGGGGTCCAATCAGCCCCAGCATTTT.

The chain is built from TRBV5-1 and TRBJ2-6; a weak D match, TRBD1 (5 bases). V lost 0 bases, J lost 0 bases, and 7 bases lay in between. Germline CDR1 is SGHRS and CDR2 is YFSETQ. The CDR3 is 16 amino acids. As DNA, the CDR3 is TGCGCCAGCAGCTTGGGACAGAGCTCTGGGGCCAACGTCCTGACTTTC. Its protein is CASSLGQSSGANVLTF.

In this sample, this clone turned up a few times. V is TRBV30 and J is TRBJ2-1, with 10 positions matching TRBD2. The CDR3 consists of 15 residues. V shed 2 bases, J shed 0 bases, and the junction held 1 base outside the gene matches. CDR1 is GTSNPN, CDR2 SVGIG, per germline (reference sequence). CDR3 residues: CAWSRLAGSYNEQFF. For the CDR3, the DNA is TGTGCCTGGAGTAGACTAGCGGGCTCCTACAATGAGCAGTTCTTC.

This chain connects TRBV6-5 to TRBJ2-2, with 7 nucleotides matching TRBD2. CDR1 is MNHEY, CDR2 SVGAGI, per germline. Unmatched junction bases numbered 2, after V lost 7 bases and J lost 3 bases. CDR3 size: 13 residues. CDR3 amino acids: CASTSGYTGELFF. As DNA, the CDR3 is TGTGCCAGCACTAGCGGCTACACCGGGGAGCTGTTTTTT.

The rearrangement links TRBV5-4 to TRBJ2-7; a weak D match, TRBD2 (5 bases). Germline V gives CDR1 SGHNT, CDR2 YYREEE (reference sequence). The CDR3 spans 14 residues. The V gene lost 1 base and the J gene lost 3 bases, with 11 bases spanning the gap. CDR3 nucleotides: TGTGCCAGCAGCTTGCCAGCGGTCAGCTACGAGCAGTACTTC. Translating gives CASSLPAVSYEQYF.

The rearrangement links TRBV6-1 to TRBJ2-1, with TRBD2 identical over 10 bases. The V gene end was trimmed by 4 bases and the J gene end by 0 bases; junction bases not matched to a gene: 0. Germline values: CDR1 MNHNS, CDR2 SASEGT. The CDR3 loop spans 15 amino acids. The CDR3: CASSASGSSYNEQFF. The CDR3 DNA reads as TGTGCCAGCAGTGCTAGCGGGAGCTCCTACAATGAGCAGTTCTTC.

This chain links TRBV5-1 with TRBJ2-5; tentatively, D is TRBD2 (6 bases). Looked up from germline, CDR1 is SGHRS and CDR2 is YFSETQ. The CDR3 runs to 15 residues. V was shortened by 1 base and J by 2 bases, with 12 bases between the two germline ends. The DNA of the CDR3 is TGCGCCAGCAGCTTGTATCCGCGGGATCAAGAGACCCAGTACTTC. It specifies CASSLYPRDQETQYF.

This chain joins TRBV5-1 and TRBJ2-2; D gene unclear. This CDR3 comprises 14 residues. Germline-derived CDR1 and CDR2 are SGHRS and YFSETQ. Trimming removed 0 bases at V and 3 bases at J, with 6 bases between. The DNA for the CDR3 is TGCGCCAGCAGCTTGGCCCCGGACACCGGGGAGCTGTTTTTT. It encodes CASSLAPDTGELFF.

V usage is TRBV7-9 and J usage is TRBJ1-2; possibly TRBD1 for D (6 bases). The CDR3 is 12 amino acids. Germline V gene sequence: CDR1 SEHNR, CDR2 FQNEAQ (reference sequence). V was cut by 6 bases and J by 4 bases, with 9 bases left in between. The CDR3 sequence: CASRQGAYGYTF. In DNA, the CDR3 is TGTGCCAGCAGACAGGGAGCCTATGGCTACACCTTC.

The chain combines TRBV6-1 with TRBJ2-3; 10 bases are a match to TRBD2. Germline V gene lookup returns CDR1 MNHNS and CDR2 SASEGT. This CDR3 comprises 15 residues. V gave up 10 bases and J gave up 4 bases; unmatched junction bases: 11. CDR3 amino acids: CATNSLAGVPDTQYF. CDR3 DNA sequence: TGTGCCACTAATAGTCTAGCGGGAGTCCCAGATACGCAGTATTTT.